This T cell receptor beta chain was identified in a study of T cell repertoires in cytomegalovirus infection. As for the study in general: Peptides in the study included HLA-C-restricted and HLA-B-restricted CMV epitopes. CMV infection and matching HLA type were both indicated by public TCR beta signatures.

V lost 3 bases to trimming and J lost 5 bases, with 13 bases between them. This CDR3 comprises 14 residues. Germline values: CDR1 SEHNR, CDR2 FQNEAQ (reference sequence). Study results and limitations: Cumulative public TCR beta family frequency identified carriers of CMV plus the relevant HLA. What dominated the ex vivo response were HLA-C-restricted CMV-specific TCR beta clonotypes.

This clonotype was counted only a few times. The antigen is not known. One entry per CDR3 protein, called by TCRdb with MiXCR from the reads. The table has approximately 500,000 distinct CDR3 sequences, roughly 34% seen once. The receptor was isolated from a human donor in good health (CMV status not recorded). Some clones in this sample may be carry-over from other donors' samples. The rearrangement joins TRBV7-9 to TRBJ1-1; D perhaps matches TRBD1 (5 bases). Specimen: cultured PBMCs, collected from culture after CMV antigen stimulation. CDR3 sequence reads: CASSFGDGATEAFF. The DNA of the CDR3 is TGTGCCAGCAGCTTCGGGGACGGGGCGACTGAAGCTTTCTTT.